A single sample gave rise to the 6 T cell receptor beta chains below, sequenced in a study of T cell changes during pregnancy in multiple sclerosis. Method: immunoSEQ multiplex PCR; TCRdb's copy keeps in-frame clones and lacks some. The sample carries about 97,000 clones, just over 90% recorded once. Sample: peripheral blood, taken in the second trimester of pregnancy. The receptors were gathered from a female donor in good health, enrolled as a control in a pregnancy study.

This clone was recorded once. The chain employs TRBV10-3 and TRBJ2-5, with TRBD2 as a possible D gene (6 bases). The length of the CDR3 is 13 residues. Germline CDR1 and CDR2: ENHRY and SYGVKD. V shed 10 bases and J shed 5 bases, with 17 bases lying between them. CDR3 amino acids: CATSGLPEETQYF. In nucleotides, the CDR3 is TGTGCCACCTCGGGACTCCCCGAGGAGACCCAGTACTTC.

This chain uses TRBV6-1 with TRBJ1-6; D is possibly TRBD1 (6 bases). V gave up 2 bases and J gave up 7 bases, with 12 bases separating them. The CDR3 has 15 residues. Looked up from germline, CDR1 is MNHNS and CDR2 is SASEGT. CDR3 region: CASSEMDSTNSPLHF. DNA for the CDR3: TGTGCCAGCAGTGAAATGGACAGTACAAATTCACCCCTCCACTTT.

The V and J genes are TRBV11-2 and TRBJ2-3; 7 positions match TRBD2. Germline V gene sequence: CDR1 SGHAT, CDR2 FQNNGV. Unmatched junction bases numbered 8, after V lost 5 bases and J lost 3 bases. CDR3 length equals 15 residues. The CDR3 here is CASSPRGVNTDTQYF. CDR3 DNA sequence: TGTGCCAGCAGCCCCCGGGGGGTGAATACAGATACGCAGTATTTT.

The rearrangement uses TRBV2 and TRBJ1-6, with TRBD1 matching over 7 bases. In germline, CDR1 is SNHLY, CDR2 FYNNEI. The CDR3 sequence is 19 residues long. The V gene end was trimmed by 5 bases and the J gene end by 3 bases; junction bases not matched to a gene: 16. The CDR3 DNA reads as TGTGCCAGCAGTCCTATTTCCGGGACAGCGGACCTCTATAATTCACCCCTCCACTTT. Translating gives CASSPISGTADLYNSPLHF.

The rearrangement links TRBV5-6 to TRBJ2-7; a weak D match, TRBD1 (6 bases). The germline V gene encodes CDR1 SGHDT and CDR2 YYEEEE. This CDR3 region has 14 residues. The V and J ends lost 4 bases and 6 bases respectively, with 17 bases between them. This CDR3 is CASSVRDRPSEQYF. The CDR3 DNA is TGTGCCAGCAGCGTCCGAGACAGGCCCTCCGAGCAGTACTTC.

This chain links TRBV4-3 with TRBJ1-5; D unclear. Trimming took 0 bases from V and 5 from J, leaving 8 bases between them. The germline V gene encodes CDR1 LGHNA and CDR2 YSLEER. The CDR3 consists of 14 residues. In DNA form, the CDR3 reads TGCGCCAGCAGCCAAGATCACGGGGATCAGCCCCAGCATTTT. It translates to CASSQDHGDQPQHF.